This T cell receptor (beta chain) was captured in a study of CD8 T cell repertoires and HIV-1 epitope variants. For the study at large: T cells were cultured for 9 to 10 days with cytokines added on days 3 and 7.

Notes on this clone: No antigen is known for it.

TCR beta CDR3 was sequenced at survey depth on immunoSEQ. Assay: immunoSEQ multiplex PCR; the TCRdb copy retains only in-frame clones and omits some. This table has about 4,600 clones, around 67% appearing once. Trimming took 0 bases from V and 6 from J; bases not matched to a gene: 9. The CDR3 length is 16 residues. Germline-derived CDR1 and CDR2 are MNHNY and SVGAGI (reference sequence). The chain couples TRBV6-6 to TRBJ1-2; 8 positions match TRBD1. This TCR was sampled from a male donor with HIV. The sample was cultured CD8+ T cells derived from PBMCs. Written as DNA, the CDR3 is TGTGCCAGCAGTTACTCCTTGCCAGGGGGCGCGGATGGCTACACCTTC. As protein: CASSYSLPGGADGYTF.